A selection of T cell receptor beta chains follows, all from one sample in a study of spatial heterogeneity in lung cancer. TCRdb fed the 5' RACE reads into MiXCR, producing one record per CDR3 protein. Of 6,000 to 7,500 distinct CDR3 sequences in the sample, over 15% were seen once. The input for sequencing was PBMCs, taken at surgery. These receptors were taken from a female donor with early-stage non-small cell lung cancer. Both conserved end residues are part of each CDR3. The D gene is left open where the match is weak. The size of a clone is reported for some rows only, either as once, few or many, or as a class for expanded clones.

clone_size | d_call | j_call | v_call | cdr3_aa
medium-sized | . | TRBJ1-4 | TRBV4-1 | CASSQESGATNEKLFF
few | . | TRBJ1-1 | TRBV12-3/TRBV12-4 | CASMGGPSNTEAFF
medium-sized | TRBD2 | TRBJ2-4 | TRBV20-1 | CSATLPGLAVIQYF
many | . | TRBJ2-3 | TRBV10-3 | CAISESGVADTQYF
. | . | TRBJ2-3 | TRBV29-1 | CSVVVSADTQYF
many | . | TRBJ2-5 | TRBV7-4 | CASSSGVGMLETQYF
many | TRBD1 | TRBJ1-1 | TRBV29-1 | CSAQTGGAGGGTEAFF
medium-sized | . | TRBJ1-2 | TRBV7-9 | CASSLIQPFPMNGYTF
medium-sized | TRBD2 | TRBJ2-5 | TRBV20-1 | CSARDRRLAGTQETQYF
once | . | TRBJ2-3 | TRBV14 | CASSRQLASTDTQYF
medium-sized | TRBD1 | TRBJ1-1 | TRBV6-6 | CASSQTGYPEAFF
medium-sized | . | TRBJ2-3 | TRBV20-1 | CSARGVNTDTQYF
many | TRBD2 | TRBJ2-1 | TRBV3-1 | CASSQDQAGVEQFF
medium-sized | . | TRBJ1-1 | TRBV29-1 | CSVQEGDTEAFF
. | TRBD2 | TRBJ2-1 | TRBV19 | CASSRTSGGAAPNEQFF
medium-sized | . | TRBJ1-4 | TRBV5-4 | CASSLRGGANEKLFF
medium-sized | TRBD2 | TRBJ2-3 | TRBV20-1 | CSARAPSGRAYGTDTQYF
medium-sized | . | TRBJ2-1 | TRBV6-2/TRBV6-3 | CASSESLTHPRDEQFF
. | . | TRBJ2-3 | TRBV12-3/TRBV12-4 | CASGSNAGTDTQYF
medium-sized | TRBD2 | TRBJ2-1 | TRBV28 | CASSSTSGRMKEQFF
. | . | TRBJ2-7 | TRBV4-1 | CASSQEGTTYEQYF
medium-sized | . | TRBJ1-2 | TRBV20-1 | CSAGIQGGLNGYTF
medium-sized | . | TRBJ2-1 | TRBV29-1 | CSPRINNEQFF
few | TRBD2 | TRBJ2-5 | TRBV7-6 | CASSFTLAGSETQYF
medium-sized | . | TRBJ1-1 | TRBV18 | CASSSRTANTEAFF
medium-sized | . | TRBJ1-2 | TRBV19 | CASSSRTRGDYGYTF
. | . | TRBJ2-2 | TRBV4-3 | CASSQEWGSTGELFF
many | . | TRBJ1-6 | TRBV5-5 | CASSGTIQNNSPLHF
medium-sized | TRBD1 | TRBJ1-1 | TRBV20-1 | CSARPPGGQEAFF
once | . | TRBJ1-2 | TRBV20-1 | CSALILDGYTF
. | . | TRBJ2-1 | TRBV27 | CASSTARPYDEQFF
medium-sized | TRBD2 | TRBJ2-1 | TRBV30 | CAWALTSGYNEQFF